A selection of T cell receptor beta chains follows, all from one sample in a study of T cells in Graves' hyperthyroidism and ophthalmopathy. TCRdb fed the multiplex PCR reads into MiXCR, producing one record per CDR3 protein. The repertoire holds 500,000 to 650,000 distinct CDR3 sequences, 12% to 15% seen once, with approximately 15% in the top ten. The source material was blood. The receptors originated from a woman aged 35 to 49 with Graves' hyperthyroidism. The CDR3 runs from the conserved cysteine through the conserved F or W. Fields, in order: clone size, D gene, J gene, V gene, CDR3 DNA, CDR3 protein. The D gene is left open where the match is weak. A row's size may be missing; if present it is once, few, many or a size class.

-,TRBD1,TRBJ1-4,TRBV29-1,TGCAGCGTTGAAACGGGACAGGGGGCAAGGGGGGAAAAACTGTTTTTT,CSVETGQGARGEKLFF
-,-,TRBJ2-3,TRBV3-1,TGTGCCAGCAGCCAACGGAACAGATCTAGCACAGATACGCAGTATTTT,CASSQRNRSSTDTQYF
few,-,TRBJ1-4,TRBV2,TGTGCCGCGCAAGGGGCAGGGACTAATGAAAAACTGTTTTTT,CAAQGAGTNEKLFF
-,-,TRBJ2-3,TRBV7-9,TGTGCCAGCAGCAACCCTAATCCAGATACGCAGTATTTT,CASSNPNPDTQYF
few,-,TRBJ2-7,TRBV7-9,TGTGCCAGCAGCAGGGAACGAAGCTCCTACGAGCAGTACTTC,CASSRERSSYEQYF
many,-,TRBJ1-6,TRBV11-2,TGTGCCAGCAGCTGGGGGGGGGGAAATTCACCCCTCCACTTT,CASSWGGGNSPLHF
-,-,TRBJ2-6,TRBV14,TGTGCCAGCAGCCAAACGCTATACTCTGGGGCCAACGTCCTGACTTTC,CASSQTLYSGANVLTF
many,-,TRBJ2-1,TRBV20-1,TGCAGTGCTAGCCAAAACGGGGCAGGTACCTACAATGAGCAGTTCTTC,CSASQNGAGTYNEQFF
-,TRBD2,TRBJ2-3,TRBV10-3,TGTGCCATCAGTTCCTCTGAAGCGGGAGTTACAGATACGCAGTATTTT,CAISSSEAGVTDTQYF
few,-,TRBJ2-3,TRBV20-1,TGCAGTGCTAGCCGGGACACAGATACGCAGTATTTT,CSASRDTDTQYF
-,-,TRBJ1-5,TRBV20-1,TGCAGTGCTAAATTTGGTAGCAATCAGCCCCAGCATTTT,CSAKFGSNQPQHF
many,TRBD2,TRBJ2-1,TRBV28,TGTGCCAGCAGTTTAACTGCTAGCGGGAGAATTGAGCAGTTCTTC,CASSLTASGRIEQFF
-,TRBD2,TRBJ2-7,TRBV19,TGTGCCAGTAGGATGTCCTATAGCGGGATTGGGAGCGAGCAGTACTTC,CASRMSYSGIGSEQYF
many,-,TRBJ2-4,TRBV11-1,TGTGCCAGCAGCTTAGGCCAGGGTTATGGAAACATTCAGTACTTC,CASSLGQGYGNIQYF
few,TRBD1,TRBJ1-1,TRBV29-1,TGCAGCGTTGTGGGACAGGGGTTTTGGGTGAACACTGAAGCTTTCTTT,CSVVGQGFWVNTEAFF
many,TRBD1,TRBJ2-2,TRBV10-3,TGTGCCATCGGCAGACCGGGACAGGGGAAGACCGGGGAGCTGTTTTTT,CAIGRPGQGKTGELFF
few,TRBD1,TRBJ2-1,TRBV4-1,TGCGCCAGCAGCCACGGACAGGGGTATGAGCAGTTCTTC,CASSHGQGYEQFF
-,TRBD2,TRBJ2-2,TRBV6-2/TRBV6-3,TGTGCCAGCACCTGGACTAGCGGGAGCGGGAACACCGGGGAGCTGTTTTTT,CASTWTSGSGNTGELFF
few,TRBD2,TRBJ2-1,TRBV5-1,TGCGCCAGCAGCTTGGGGGGGTTTACTAGCGGGAGGGCCCTTCGGAATGAGCAGTTCTTC,CASSLGGFTSGRALRNEQFF
many,-,TRBJ2-3,TRBV20-1,TGCAGTGCTAGTAGAGGAGATACGCAGTATTTT,CSASRGDTQYF
-,-,TRBJ1-3,TRBV5-1,TGCGCCAGCAGCCCTACAAACTCAGACACCTCTGGAAACACCATATATTTT,CASSPTNSDTSGNTIYF
-,-,TRBJ2-5,TRBV6-1,TGTGCCAGCAGAGAGGGGGTAAAGACCCAGTACTTC,CASREGVKTQYF
many,TRBD1,TRBJ1-1,TRBV20-1,TGCAGTGCCCCTAACCCGGGACAGGGGACTGAAGCTTTCTTT,CSAPNPGQGTEAFF
many,-,TRBJ1-2,TRBV28,TGTGCCAGCAGTCCTAACGACCGCTATGGCTACACCTTC,CASSPNDRYGYTF
-,TRBD1,TRBJ1-2,TRBV5-1,TGCGCCAGCAGCTTGGACCCTGACAGGGGGCCACATGGCTACACCTTC,CASSLDPDRGPHGYTF
few,TRBD2,TRBJ2-7,TRBV20-1,TGCAGTGCTAGACCGGAGCGGGAGATTTATAACGAGCAGTACTTC,CSARPEREIYNEQYF
many,-,TRBJ1-5,TRBV6-1,TGTGCCAGCAGTCCCTGGGCCGGGAGCAATCAGCCCCAGCATTTT,CASSPWAGSNQPQHF
many,-,TRBJ2-4,TRBV28,TGTGCCAGCAGTTTATTCGCGGAGGGGGGAAACATTCAGTACTTC,CASSLFAEGGNIQYF
-,TRBD2,TRBJ2-7,TRBV5-1,TGCGCCAGCAGCTTAGGACTAGCGGGACTCCTTAGCGAGCAGTACTTC,CASSLGLAGLLSEQYF
many,-,TRBJ2-6,TRBV20-1,TGCAGTGCAAACCCAGTTCTGGTTGGGGCCAACGTCCTGACTTTC,CSANPVLVGANVLTF
-,TRBD1,TRBJ2-3,TRBV13,TGTGCCAGCGGCCGGGGACAGAGCACAGATACGCAGTATTTT,CASGRGQSTDTQYF
once,-,TRBJ2-2,TRBV10-3,TGTGCCATCAGTGAGTCGAGGGGGGCTTGTTTCTTT,CAISESRGACFF
many,-,TRBJ2-3,TRBV7-9,TGTGCCAACAGCTTAGCGGAGAAGATCACAGATACGCAGTATTTT,CANSLAEKITDTQYF
-,TRBD1,TRBJ2-2,TRBV19,TGTGCCAGTAGGGGGACAGGGTCATCCGTCACCGGGGAGCTGTTTTTT,CASRGTGSSVTGELFF
few,-,TRBJ2-3,TRBV5-1,TGCGCCAGCAGCCGAGACAGCCCTAGCACAGATACGCAGTATTTT,CASSRDSPSTDTQYF
many,-,TRBJ1-1,TRBV20-1,TGCAGTGCTAGCCCTCCGGGAATGGGGACCACTGAAGCTTTCTTT,CSASPPGMGTTEAFF
many,-,TRBJ1-4,TRBV18,TGTGCCAGCTCACCCGATCTCGAGGGTATCACTAATGAAAAACTGTTTTTT,CASSPDLEGITNEKLFF
many,TRBD1,TRBJ2-7,TRBV5-1,TGCGCCAGCAGCTTCGGACAGGGGGCGGTCTACGAGCAGTACTTC,CASSFGQGAVYEQYF
many,TRBD1,TRBJ2-2,TRBV6-6,TGTGCCAGCAGTTACCCAAGTTCCGGGACAGGAAACACCGGGGAGCTGTTTTTT,CASSYPSSGTGNTGELFF
few,-,TRBJ2-1,TRBV3-1,TGTGCCAGCAGCCAAGGGTCGGGAGCGGGTGTCGATGAGCAGTTCTTC,CASSQGSGAGVDEQFF
many,TRBD2,TRBJ2-7,TRBV27,TGTGCCAGCAGTTCCCTAGCGGGAGAAACTGAGTCCTACGAGCAGTACTTC,CASSSLAGETESYEQYF
-,-,TRBJ2-4,TRBV7-2,TGTGCCAGCAGTTCGTACCCGGGCATTCAGTACTTC,CASSSYPGIQYF
few,TRBD1,TRBJ1-6,TRBV6-1,TGTGCCAGCAGTTCCAGGACAGGGGGCAGTTCACCCCTCCACTTT,CASSSRTGGSSPLHF
-,TRBD1,TRBJ2-7,TRBV29-1,TGCAGCGTTGGACAGGGGGGCAACGAGCAGTACTTC,CSVGQGGNEQYF
few,-,TRBJ1-1,TRBV19,TGTGCCAGTAGAGGAGGCAGCCTGAACACTGAAGCTTTCTTT,CASRGGSLNTEAFF
many,-,TRBJ2-3,TRBV5-1,TGCGCCAGCAGGCACGCTTTAGTTGACTCCACCACAGATACGCAGTATTTT,CASRHALVDSTTDTQYF
many,-,TRBJ2-1,TRBV6-1,TGTGCCAGCAGTGAAGGAAGAACACCTCTTTACAATGAGCAGTTCTTC,CASSEGRTPLYNEQFF
many,TRBD1,TRBJ2-7,TRBV6-1,TGTGCCAGCAGGGGTCTTGACAGGGGCAAAACCTACGAGCAGTACTTC,CASRGLDRGKTYEQYF
many,TRBD2,TRBJ2-1,TRBV6-5,TGTGCCAGCAGTTACAATCTAGCGGGAGCCTACAATGAGCAGTTCTTC,CASSYNLAGAYNEQFF
few,-,TRBJ2-1,TRBV19,TGTGCCAGTAGGCAGGGCCTCTACAATGAGCAGTTCTTC,CASRQGLYNEQFF
-,-,TRBJ2-1,TRBV28,TGTGCCAGCAGTTTATCTTTCGCGGTACCACCTCCCAGGGATGAGCAGTTCTTC,CASSLSFAVPPPRDEQFF
few,-,TRBJ1-1,TRBV29-1,TGCAGCTTTGAAAGTATACGGGAGAACACTGAAGCTTTCTTT,CSFESIRENTEAFF
many,-,TRBJ2-7,TRBV20-1,TGCAGTGCTAGAGATCGCAGCGTCATGGGGGAGCAGTACTTC,CSARDRSVMGEQYF
-,TRBD2,TRBJ2-3,TRBV27,TGTGCCAGCAGTTTATTCGGGACTACCACAGATACGCAGTATTTT,CASSLFGTTTDTQYF
many,-,TRBJ2-2,TRBV20-1,TGCAGTGCTAGAGATCCCCGGATGGGCACCGGGGAGCTGTTTTTT,CSARDPRMGTGELFF